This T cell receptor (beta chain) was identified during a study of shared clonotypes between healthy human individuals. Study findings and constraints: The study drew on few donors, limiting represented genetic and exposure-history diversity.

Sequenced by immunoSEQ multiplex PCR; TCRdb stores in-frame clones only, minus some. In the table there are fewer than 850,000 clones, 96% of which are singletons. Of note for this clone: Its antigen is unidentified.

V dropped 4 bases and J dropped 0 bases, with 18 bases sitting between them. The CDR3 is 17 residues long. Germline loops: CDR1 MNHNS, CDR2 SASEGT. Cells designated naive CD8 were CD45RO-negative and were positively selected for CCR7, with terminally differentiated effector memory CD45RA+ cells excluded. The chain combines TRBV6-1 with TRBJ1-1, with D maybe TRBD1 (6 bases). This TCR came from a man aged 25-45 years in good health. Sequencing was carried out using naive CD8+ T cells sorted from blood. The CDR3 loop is CASSGQVPFSMNTEAFF. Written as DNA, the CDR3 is TGTGCCAGCAGTGGACAGGTACCATTTTCCATGAACACTGAAGCTTTCTTT.